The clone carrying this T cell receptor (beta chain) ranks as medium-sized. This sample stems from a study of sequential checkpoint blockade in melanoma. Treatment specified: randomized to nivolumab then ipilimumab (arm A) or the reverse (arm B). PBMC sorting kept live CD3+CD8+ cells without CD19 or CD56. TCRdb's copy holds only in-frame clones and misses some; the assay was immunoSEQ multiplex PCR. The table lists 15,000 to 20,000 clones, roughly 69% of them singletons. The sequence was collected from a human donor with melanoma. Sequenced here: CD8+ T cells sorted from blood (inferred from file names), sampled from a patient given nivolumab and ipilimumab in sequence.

CDR3 amino acids: CASRTGFEQYF. CDR3 nucleotide sequence: TGCGCCAGCCGGACAGGGTTCGAGCAGTACTTC. V usage is TRBV5-1 and J usage is TRBJ2-7, with TRBD1 identical over 8 bases. Losses at the gene ends were 7 bases for V and 6 bases for J; bases not matched to a gene: 3. This CDR3 has 11 residues. Germline CDR1 SGHRS, CDR2 YFSETQ.